This T cell receptor (beta chain) was found in a study of blood T cell repertoires in COVID-19. Methods used by the authors: Amplification with reference gene primers provided the estimates of nucleated cell counts. Profiled with immunoSEQ multiplex PCR; TCRdb holds only in-frame clones, not every one. V, J and clone size are those of that table, while D and trimming were read from the DNA. This sample has a few hundred thousand clones, with about 89% found just once. Deletions cut 5 bases from V and 8 bases from J, with 15 bases between. Germline assignment: CDR1 SEHNR and CDR2 FQNEAQ (reference sequence). The CDR3 covers 14 residues.

The chain is built from TRBV7-9 and TRBJ1-4, with a tentative D call TRBD1 (5 bases). Sequencing input: peripheral blood. The source is a man between 25 and 39 years old with acute or convalescent COVID-19. Here the CDR3 reads CASSPSGAREKLFF. In nucleotides, the CDR3 is TGTGCCAGCAGCCCCAGCGGGGCGCGGGAAAAACTGTTTTTT.